The present entry profiles one T cell receptor (beta chain) with its context. PCR used 60 Vbeta primers and 13 Jbeta primers. Profiling relied on immunoSEQ multiplex PCR, and the TCRdb table lists in-frame clones only, not all of them. The repertoire holds under 150,000 clones, with approximately 79% as singletons. The entry originates in a study of cytomegalovirus exposure and HLA in healthy donors. The V gene's germline CDR1 is KGHSH and CDR2 LQKENI. The junction had 0 bases not matched to a gene; V was cut back by 0 bases and J by 2 bases. The CDR3 has 15 amino acids. Material for sequencing was PBMCs. The source of this sequence is a male donor in good health and CMV-seronegative. V usage is TRBV18 and J usage is TRBJ1-2; 10 positions agree with TRBD1. CDR3 sequence reads: CASSPPGQGNYGYTF. The CDR3 coding sequence is TGTGCCAGCTCACCACCGGGACAGGGGAACTATGGCTACACCTTC.